This T cell receptor beta chain was sequenced during a study of T cells after yellow fever vaccination. Study-wide context: With SMART-Seq v4 Ultra Low Input, the fractions containing low cell numbers were prepared. Study-level results: Contaminating bulk clonotypes could be abundant in FACS-sorted repertoires. After the booster, around 95% of CD4 and roughly nine tenths of CD8 primary-response clones were re-detected.

Regarding this clonotype: No antigen is known for it.

The V end lost 3 bases, the J end lost 1 base, and 9 bases lay between the germline ends. The germline CDR1 and CDR2 sequences are LGHDT and YNNKEL (reference sequence). The CDR3 has 14 residues. The authors made TCR cDNA by 5'RACE template switching, adding a universal primer site and UMIs. TCRdb used MiXCR to reprocess the 5' RACE reads, holding one entry per CDR3 protein. The data hold more than 450,000 distinct CDR3 sequences, with around a fifth observed a single time. The TCR sequence derives from a man in his late teens or twenties who received the YFV17D yellow fever vaccine. This material consisted of PBMCs, taken around 3 weeks after the first yellow fever vaccination. The chain recombines TRBV3-1 with TRBJ1-1; D unclear. This CDR3 is CASSQGVTNTEAFF. CDR3 nucleotide sequence: TGTGCCAGCAGCCAGGGAGTTACGAACACTGAAGCTTTCTTT.